A single sample is the source of the 27 T cell receptor beta chains below, sequenced in a study of response to subunit inactivated influenza vaccine. Via MiXCR, TCRdb re-called the RT-PCR reads, giving one row per CDR3 protein. The table shows 600,000 to 850,000 distinct CDR3 sequences, with around 15% occurring only once. The sample consisted of PBMCs from blood, taken roughly 2 weeks before vaccination. The receptors were gathered from a man aged 50 or older who received an inactivated influenza vaccine.

This clonotype was counted a few times. This chain uses TRBV20-1 with TRBJ1-1, with a tentative D call TRBD1 (6 bases). Trimming took off 0 bases at V and 6 bases at J, with 14 bases between the two ends. Germline V lookup: CDR1 DFQATT, CDR2 SNEGSKA (reference sequence). CDR3 length: 14 amino acids. This chain's CDR3 is CSARDQGRGAEAFF. CDR3 in DNA: TGCAGTGCTAGAGATCAGGGGAGGGGAGCTGAAGCTTTCTTT.

The genes are TRBV10-3 and TRBJ2-1; maybe TRBD1 (5 bases). The germline V gene has CDR1 ENHRY and CDR2 SYGVKD. The V end lost 6 bases, the J end lost 0 bases, and 12 bases lay between the germline ends. The CDR3 contains 15 residues. The DNA for the CDR3 is TGTGCCATCAGCACCGACAGCCGCTCCTACAATGAGCAGTTCTTC. Translated: CAISTDSRSYNEQFF.

In regard to this clonotype: A much larger clone sits a single nucleotide away, making a read error possible. This chain joins TRBV28 and TRBJ2-5; no definite D call. Per germline, CDR1 MDHEN and CDR2 SYDVKM. V lost 3 bases, J lost 4 bases, and 6 bases lay in between. CDR3 length: 12 residues. CDR3 amino acids: CASSFRRETQYF. Here the CDR3 DNA reads TGTGCCAGCAGTTTTCGTAGAGAGACCCAGTACTTC.

The chain recombines TRBV10-2 with TRBJ2-1; 15 bases map to TRBD2. This CDR3 region has 20 residues. Looked up from germline, CDR1 is WSHSY and CDR2 is SAAADI. V was clipped by 6 bases and J by 0 bases; unmatched bases: 12. The CDR3 DNA sequence: TGCGCCAGCAGCACCCCTCCGGGACTAGCGGGGGGACCCTCCTACAATGAGCAGTTCTTC. It is translated as CASSTPPGLAGGPSYNEQFF.

V and J are TRBV29-1 and TRBJ2-7, with a tentative D call TRBD2 (6 bases). The germline V gene has CDR1 SQVTM and CDR2 ANQGSEA. The length of the CDR3 is 12 residues. Deletions cut 4 bases from V and 4 bases from J, with 11 bases between. The chain's CDR3 is CSVGGDSYEQYF. Written as DNA, the CDR3 is TGCAGCGTTGGGGGGGACTCATACGAGCAGTACTTC.

This clonotype was detected many times. V and J are TRBV12-3 or TRBV12-4 and TRBJ1-5, with TRBD1 as a possible D gene (5 bases). The germline V and J ends were trimmed by 7 bases and 7 bases, with 20 bases remaining between them. The CDR3 totals 15 residues. The CDR3 is CASNAFGGVEQPQHF. The CDR3 DNA follows: TGTGCCAGCAACGCCTTTGGGGGAGTAGAGCAGCCCCAGCATTTT.

V is TRBV7-2 and J is TRBJ2-1; TRBD1 might be the D (6 bases). The CDR3 extends over 15 amino acids. Germline CDR1 reads SGHTA; CDR2 reads FQGNSA. Trimming took off 1 base at V and 8 bases at J, with 15 bases between the two ends. CDR3 region: CASSLVAGAKYEQFF. CDR3 nucleotide sequence: TGTGCCAGCAGCTTAGTGGCAGGGGCGAAATATGAGCAGTTCTTC.

This clonotype was found a few times. The chain carries TRBV5-6 and TRBJ1-1, with D maybe TRBD1 (5 bases). CDR1 is SGHDT, CDR2 YYEEEE, per germline. This CDR3 has 16 amino acids. Trimming cost V 5 bases and J 4 bases, with 21 bases left between them. CDR3 coding DNA: TGTGCCAGCAGGAATGATCCAGGGAGAGGTGGCACTGAAGCTTTCTTT. This codes for CASRNDPGRGGTEAFF.

This clonotype was detected ten times or more. This chain links TRBV7-2 with TRBJ1-4; D ambiguous. This CDR3 is 14 amino acids long. Trimming shortened V by 1 base and J by 8 bases, and 11 bases separated the two germline ends. The germline V gene has CDR1 SGHTA and CDR2 FQGNSA. The CDR3: CASSLGTGYEKLFF. The CDR3 DNA follows: TGTGCCAGCAGCTTAGGGACGGGGTACGAAAAACTGTTTTTT.

This clonotype showed up just a few times. V and J are TRBV4-3 and TRBJ2-7; D is perhaps TRBD2 (6 bases). This CDR3 spans 15 amino acids. The germline V gene has CDR1 LGHNA and CDR2 YSLEER. V gave up 0 bases and J gave up 2 bases, with 11 bases separating them. CDR3: CASSQERGVPYEQYF. CDR3 nucleotides: TGCGCCAGCAGCCAAGAGCGGGGTGTTCCCTACGAGCAGTACTTC.

V is TRBV7-3 and J is TRBJ2-1; 12 nucleotides match TRBD2. The germline V gene has CDR1 SGHTA and CDR2 FQGTGA. This CDR3 region has 16 residues. Losses at the gene ends were 5 bases for V and 8 bases for J; bases not matched to a gene: 10. Here the CDR3 reads CASSPKRLAGVDEQFF. DNA of the CDR3: TGTGCCAGCAGCCCAAAAAGACTAGCGGGAGTAGATGAGCAGTTCTTC.

This clonotype was recorded at least ten times. The chain couples TRBV7-6 to TRBJ1-6; no reliable D call. This CDR3 has 15 residues. Trimming removed 2 bases at V and 6 bases at J, with 11 bases between. Germline CDR1 is SGHVS and CDR2 is FNYEAQ. Here the CDR3 DNA reads TGTGCCAGCAGCTTAAGGCCGGGAGGTAATTCACCCCTCCACTTT. Translating gives CASSLRPGGNSPLHF.

The table lists this clonotype with a few counts. The rearrangement joins TRBV29-1 to TRBJ2-3; the D gene is possibly TRBD1 (6 bases). The CDR3 runs to 14 residues. Germline V CDR1 and CDR2: SQVTM, ANQGSEA. Between the trimmed V and J ends, which lost 3 bases and 0 bases, there was a span of 10 bases. The CDR3 sequence: CSVETGPSTDTQYF. For the CDR3, the DNA is TGCAGCGTTGAGACAGGTCCTAGCACAGATACGCAGTATTTT.

In this sample, this clonotype turned up many times. This sequence joins TRBV30 and TRBJ2-2, with D possibly TRBD1 on 6 matching bases. The CDR3 length is 13 residues. Trimming took 2 bases from V and 7 from J, leaving 11 bases between them. Germline CDR1 and CDR2: GTSNPN and SVGIG (reference sequence). The CDR3 spells CAWSHRVGGELFF. The CDR3 nucleotides are TGTGCCTGGAGTCACAGGGTAGGCGGGGAGCTGTTTTTT. The variable domain in full, with the rest retrieved from reference TRBV30 and TRBJ2-2, is SQTIHQWPATLVQPVGSPLSLECTVEGTSNPNLYWYRQAAGRGLQLLFYSVGIGQISSEVPQNLSASRPQDRQFILSSKKLLLSDSGFYLCAWSHRVGGELFFGEGSRLTVL.

In this sample, this clonotype turned up a few times. The rearrangement links TRBV10-3 to TRBJ2-5; D could derive from TRBD1 or TRBD2 (8 bases each). V lost 6 bases and J 2 bases, leaving 19 bases between the germline ends. The CDR3 spans 16 residues. Germline V gene data show CDR1 as ENHRY and CDR2 as SYGVKD. The CDR3 DNA follows: TGTGCCATCAGCACCCGACAGGGGACTAGTCAAGAGACCCAGTACTTC. Its translation is CAISTRQGTSQETQYF.

This clonotype has only a few counts. This chain links TRBV28 with TRBJ2-3; D possibly corresponds to TRBD1 (7 bases). The CDR3 totals 14 residues. Germline CDR1 and CDR2: MDHEN and SYDVKM. The CDR3 bases are TGTGCGGGGGGCCGGGACAGCCGCACAGATACGCAGTATTTT. Its protein is CAGGRDSRTDTQYF.

This clonotype was seen many times. This chain links TRBV5-1 with TRBJ1-1; no definite D call. V lost 0 bases and J 0 bases, leaving 9 bases between the germline ends. The CDR3 is 15 residues long. Germline V gene lookup returns CDR1 SGHRS and CDR2 YFSETQ. CDR3 DNA: TGCGCCAGCAGCTTGGCCCCCGAGATGAACACTGAAGCTTTCTTT. Its translation: CASSLAPEMNTEAFF. Full variable domain (remainder filled in from reference TRBV5-1 and TRBJ1-1): KAGVTQTPRYLIKTRGQQVTLSCSPISGHRSVSWYQQTPGQGLQFLFEYFSETQRNKGNFPGRFSGRQFSNSRSEMNVSTLELGDSALYLCASSLAPEMNTEAFFGQGTRLTVV.

The chain joins TRBV10-2 to TRBJ2-1, with TRBD2 identical over 8 bases. The junction had 7 bases not matched to a gene; V was cut back by 7 bases and J by 2 bases. Germline V gene sequence: CDR1 WSHSY, CDR2 SAAADI. CDR3 length: 15 amino acids. CDR3: CASMELAATYNEQFF. The CDR3 DNA is TGCGCCAGCATGGAACTAGCGGCCACCTACAATGAGCAGTTCTTC.

This clonotype came up a few times. This chain uses TRBV7-2 with TRBJ2-5; D possibly corresponds to TRBD1 (5 bases). The CDR3 sequence is 14 residues long. V was shortened by 5 bases and J by 6 bases, with 16 bases between the two germline ends. Germline values: CDR1 SGHTA, CDR2 FQGNSA. CDR3 sequence: CASSRVKGLQTQYF. CDR3 in DNA: TGTGCCAGCAGCCGGGTGAAGGGGCTGCAGACCCAGTACTTC. Drawing the rest from reference TRBV7-2 and TRBJ2-5, the complete variable domain is GAGVSQSPSNKVTEKGKDVELRCDPISGHTALYWYRQSLGQGLEFLIYFQGNSAPDKSGLPSDRFSAERTGGSVSTLTIQRTQQEDSAVYLCASSRVKGLQTQYFGPGTRLLVL.

The CDR3 protein is CASSGTSGGDRPFSGANVLTF. CDR3 nucleotide sequence: TGCGCCAGCAGCGGGACTAGCGGGGGAGACCGTCCTTTCTCTGGGGCCAACGTCCTGACTTTC. The rearrangement links TRBV10-2 to TRBJ2-6; TRBD2 agrees at 14 bases. CDR1 and CDR2 (germline): WSHSY, SAAADI. This CDR3 has 21 residues. The V and J ends lost 6 bases and 0 bases, in that order; junction bases with no gene match: 13.

Only a few counts were recorded for this clonotype. J is TRBJ2-1 and V is TRBV29-1, with TRBD1 matching over 7 bases. From germline, CDR1 is SQVTM and CDR2 ANQGSEA. This CDR3 region has 15 residues. V gave up 1 base and J gave up 9 bases; unmatched junction bases: 12. The CDR3 loop is CSVEGPASPGGEQFF. The CDR3 DNA sequence: TGCAGCGTTGAAGGTCCGGCATCCCCAGGGGGTGAGCAGTTCTTC.

V usage is TRBV20-1 and J usage is TRBJ2-7, with 9 bases that match TRBD2. Losses at the gene ends were 3 bases for V and 3 bases for J; bases not matched to a gene: 9. The CDR3 runs to 15 residues. Looked up from germline, CDR1 is DFQATT and CDR2 is SNEGSKA (reference sequence). Here the CDR3 DNA reads TGCAGTGCTAGTCCTCGGACTAGCGTAAACTACGAGCAGTACTTC. Its protein is CSASPRTSVNYEQYF.

The CDR3 sequence is CASSSPGLATGQFF. CDR3 DNA: TGTGCCAGCAGTTCGCCGGGACTTGCGACTGGGCAGTTCTTC. The chain carries TRBV28 and TRBJ2-1, with a weak D call TRBD2 (6 bases). The germline CDR1 and CDR2 sequences are MDHEN and SYDVKM. Between the trimmed V and J ends, which lost 4 bases and 12 bases, there was a span of 19 bases. The CDR3 contains 14 residues.

The sample holds a few counts of this clonotype. The chain carries TRBV2 and TRBJ2-2; D unresolved. The V end lost 8 bases, the J end lost 2 bases, and 15 bases lay between the germline ends. Germline loops: CDR1 SNHLY, CDR2 FYNNEI. This CDR3 contains 15 residues. This chain's CDR3 is CASQSRFSNTGELFF. DNA for the CDR3: TGTGCCAGCCAGTCGAGGTTCTCAAACACCGGGGAGCTGTTTTTT.

The chain combines TRBV7-2 with TRBJ1-2, with 8 bases matching TRBD1. The CDR3 is made up of 14 amino acids. Germline V gene data show CDR1 as SGHTA and CDR2 as FQGNSA. J was trimmed by 6 bases and V by 5 bases; bases with no gene match: 8. The CDR3 DNA follows: TGTGCCAGCAGCCCTAGAAGACAGGGGCATGGCTACACCTTC. It yields the protein CASSPRRQGHGYTF.

This clonotype was seen a few times. V usage is TRBV5-1 and J usage is TRBJ2-3, with D possibly matching TRBD2 (6 bases). V lost 5 bases and J lost 7, with 20 bases in between. CDR3 length: 15 amino acids. In germline, CDR1 is SGHRS, CDR2 YFSETQ. The DNA of the CDR3 is TGCGCCAGCAGTATTGAACTCGGAGGGCCATATACGCAGTATTTT. Translation gives CASSIELGGPYTQYF. The variable domain in full, with the rest retrieved from reference TRBV5-1 and TRBJ2-3, is KAGVTQTPRYLIKTRGQQVTLSCSPISGHRSVSWYQQTPGQGLQFLFEYFSETQRNKGNFPGRFSGRQFSNSRSEMNVSTLELGDSALYLCASSIELGGPYTQYFGPGTRLTVL.

This chain uses TRBV10-2 with TRBJ2-1; D ambiguous. Between the trimmed V and J ends, which lost 7 bases and 9 bases, there was a span of 16 bases. Germline V gene lookup returns CDR1 WSHSY and CDR2 SAAADI. The CDR3 has 13 residues. The chain's CDR3 is CASNPARVTEQFF. Here the CDR3 DNA reads TGCGCCAGCAACCCAGCCCGGGTTACTGAGCAGTTCTTC.